These 22 T cell receptor beta chains were sequenced from one sample in a study of blood T cell repertoires in COVID-19. Using immunoSEQ multiplex PCR, the repertoire was profiled, and TCRdb retains in-frame clones only, with some absent. This sample has about 59,000 clones; less than 90% occur once, and the top ten carry roughly 5.3%. Sequencing was done on a sample of peripheral blood. These receptors all come from a man aged 80 or over in a cohort sampled during active COVID-19.

The V call is TRBV30, the J call TRBJ2-3; TRBD1 is a possible D gene (7 bases). Germline V lookup: CDR1 GTSNPN, CDR2 SVGIG (reference sequence). V dropped 0 bases and J dropped 2 bases, with 12 bases sitting between them. The CDR3 is made up of 15 amino acids. CDR3 DNA sequence: TGTGCCTGGAGTGTACGGGGGACAGTCACAGATACGCAGTATTTT. As protein: CAWSVRGTVTDTQYF. Combining the CDR3 with reference TRBV30 and TRBJ2-3 gives the whole variable domain SQTIHQWPATLVQPVGSPLSLECTVEGTSNPNLYWYRQAAGRGLQLLFYSVGIGQISSEVPQNLSASRPQDRQFILSSKKLLLSDSGFYLCAWSVRGTVTDTQYFGPGTRLTVL.

V usage is TRBV5-5 and J usage is TRBJ1-5; 7 positions match TRBD1. Losses at the gene ends were 4 bases for V and 0 bases for J; bases not matched to a gene: 13. Germline V gene sequence: CDR1 SGHKS, CDR2 YYEKEE (reference sequence). The CDR3 is 18 residues long. The DNA of the CDR3 is TGTGCCAGCAGCCAACAACCAGGGGGACAAGATAGCAATCAGCCCCAGCATTTT. It codes for CASSQQPGGQDSNQPQHF.

For this clone: Germline and junction disagree at one end, which may indicate a read error. J is TRBJ2-7 and V is TRBV7-3; D might be TRBD1 (6 bases). The CDR3 totals 14 residues. The germline V gene encodes CDR1 SGHTA and CDR2 FQGTGA. CDR3 sequence reads: CASSLMGDTHEQCF. CDR3 coding DNA: TGTGCCAGCAGCTTAATGGGGGACACCCACGAGCAGTGCTTC.

The chain recombines TRBV4-2 with TRBJ2-7; weak D call: TRBD2 (5 bases). CDR1 and CDR2 from the germline V gene are LGHNA and YNFKEQ. The CDR3 runs to 15 residues. Trimming cost V 3 bases and J 1 base, with 13 bases left between them. This CDR3 is CASSHGRDKSYEQYF. The CDR3 nucleotides read TGTGCCAGCAGCCACGGACGGGATAAATCCTACGAGCAGTACTTC.

The V call is TRBV6-5, the J call TRBJ1-2; TRBD1 agrees at 7 bases. The V gene end was trimmed by 4 bases and the J gene end by 3 bases; junction bases not matched to a gene: 2. Germline V gives CDR1 MNHEY, CDR2 SVGAGI. This CDR3 region has 13 residues. The CDR3 nucleotides read TGTGCCAGCAGTTTGGGACAGTACTATGGCTACACCTTC. This codes for CASSLGQYYGYTF.

This clone was detected only once. The chain has TRBV7-2 and TRBJ2-5; 8 bases are a match to TRBD2. The CDR3 spans 17 residues. The trim removed 3 bases at V and 4 bases at J, leaving 13 bases unmatched. Germline V gene lookup returns CDR1 SGHTA and CDR2 FQGNSA. The CDR3: CASSFRQTGTRGETQYF. The CDR3 nucleotides read TGTGCCAGCAGCTTTAGGCAAACCGGGACTAGAGGAGAGACCCAGTACTTC.

CDR3 nucleotides: TGTGCCAGTTATGAGGCGGAGGGCACTGAAGCTTTCTTT. Translation gives CASYEAEGTEAFF. The V gene is TRBV28, the J gene TRBJ1-1; unclear D gene. With 9 bases removed from V and 4 bases from J, the gap between germline ends came to 15 bases. This CDR3 is 13 amino acids long. Looked up from germline, CDR1 is MDHEN and CDR2 is SYDVKM. The variable domain in full, with the rest retrieved from reference TRBV28 and TRBJ1-1, is DVKVTQSSRYLVKRTGEKVFLECVQDMDHENMFWYRQDPGLGLRLIYFSYDVKMKEKGDIPEGYSVSREKKERFSLILESASTNQTSMYLCASYEAEGTEAFFGQGTRLTVV.

The rearrangement uses TRBV24-1 and TRBJ2-3; 11 bases match TRBD2. V dropped 3 bases and J dropped 5; count of bases not matched to a gene: 3. This CDR3 spans 15 amino acids. Germline V gene data show CDR1 as KGHDR and CDR2 as SFDVKD. CDR3 in DNA: TGTGCCACCAGTGATGAGACTAGCGGGATAGATACGCAGTATTTT. Its translation is CATSDETSGIDTQYF.

The V and J genes are TRBV5-1 and TRBJ1-1; D is unclear. Per the germline V gene, CDR1 is SGHRS and CDR2 is YFSETQ. The CDR3 has 14 amino acids. The V gene lost 5 bases and the J gene lost 0 bases, with 11 bases spanning the gap. Here the CDR3 reads CASSGGRVNTEAFF. For the CDR3, the DNA is TGCGCCAGCAGTGGAGGCCGGGTGAACACTGAAGCTTTCTTT.

This rearrangement joins TRBV19 to TRBJ1-1; the match to TRBD1 covers 8 bases. The germline V gene encodes CDR1 LNHDA and CDR2 SQIVND (reference sequence). The CDR3 has 14 residues. Trimming took 7 bases from V and 11 from J; bases not matched to a gene: 15. CDR3 sequence (DNA): TGTGCCAGTACCCAAGTAACAGGACAGGGTAGGGCTTTCTTT. This codes for CASTQVTGQGRAFF.

V usage is TRBV10-3 and J usage is TRBJ1-2; D may be TRBD1 (5 bases). The CDR3 is made up of 15 amino acids. Per germline, CDR1 ENHRY and CDR2 SYGVKD. Trimming removed 3 bases at V and 1 base at J, with 12 bases between. The CDR3, as DNA: TGTGCCATCAGTGAAGGGGCCCTAAGTAACTATGGCTACACCTTC. Its translation is CAISEGALSNYGYTF.

This clone was detected only once. The rearrangement uses TRBV9 and TRBJ1-1, with a tentative D call TRBD1 (5 bases). CDR1 and CDR2 from the germline V gene are SGDLS and YYNGEE. Trimming removed 3 bases from V and 6 bases from J, with 15 bases in between. The CDR3 contains 14 residues. Written as DNA, the CDR3 is TGTGCCAGCAGCGCTCATCAGGACAACGCTGAAGCTTTCTTT. Protein sequence: CASSAHQDNAEAFF.

The J gene is TRBJ2-3, the V gene TRBV30; a possible D gene is TRBD1 (6 bases). With 4 bases removed from V and 0 bases from J, the gap between germline ends came to 11 bases. Germline V gene data show CDR1 as GTSNPN and CDR2 as SVGIG (reference sequence). The CDR3 has 14 amino acids. This CDR3 reads CAWTVGGSTDTQYF. The CDR3 region has the DNA TGTGCCTGGACGGTAGGGGGTAGCACAGATACGCAGTATTTT.

The V gene is TRBV28, the J gene TRBJ1-1; perhaps TRBD1 as D (6 bases). V lost 2 bases to trimming and J lost 5 bases, with 12 bases between them. Germline values: CDR1 MDHEN, CDR2 SYDVKM. The CDR3 is 14 amino acids. CDR3 sequence reads: CASSLRGGRTEAFF. DNA for the CDR3: TGTGCCAGCAGTTTAAGGGGGGGGCGTACTGAAGCTTTCTTT.

This clone was counted a single time. This chain connects TRBV29-1 to TRBJ2-3, with 8 positions matching TRBD2. CDR1 SQVTM and CDR2 ANQGSEA come from the germline V gene. The CDR3 has 15 amino acids. V shed 8 bases, J shed 2 bases, and the junction held 12 bases outside the gene matches. This CDR3 is CSFRGARGVTDTQYF. The CDR3 DNA reads TGCAGCTTCCGGGGAGCGCGGGGGGTCACAGATACGCAGTATTTT.

A single count supports this clone. V gene TRBV3-1 (or the pseudogene TRBV3-2) combines with J gene TRBJ2-1; no reliable D call. The CDR3 is made up of 14 amino acids. V was clipped by 6 bases and J by 1 base, with 10 bases between them. From germline, CDR1 is LGHDT and CDR2 YNNKEL (reference sequence). CDR3 nucleotides: TGTGCCAGCAGTACCGGTAGTTCCTACAATGAGCAGTTCTTC. Translating gives CASSTGSSYNEQFF.

This clone has a single count. In nucleotides, the CDR3 is TGTGCCAGCAGTGCGGACAGAAATCAGCCCCAGCATTTT. Encoded protein: CASSADRNQPQHF. The gene calls are TRBV27 and TRBJ1-5; a possible D gene is TRBD1 (6 bases). The CDR3 is made up of 13 amino acids. Per the germline V gene, CDR1 is MNHEY and CDR2 is SMNVEV (reference sequence). V lost 5 bases and J 4 bases, leaving 9 bases between the germline ends.

V and J are TRBV6-5 and TRBJ1-2; TRBD1 might be the D (5 bases). Germline V lookup: CDR1 MNHEY, CDR2 SVGAGI. CDR3 length equals 14 residues. Trimming took off 10 bases at V and 0 bases at J, with 15 bases between the two ends. The CDR3 here is CATSQGEANYGYTF. For the CDR3, the DNA is TGTGCCACCTCCCAGGGTGAGGCTAACTATGGCTACACCTTC.

The rearrangement links TRBV4-1 to TRBJ1-1; D might be TRBD1 (6 bases). Trimming cost V 4 bases and J 0 bases, with 18 bases left between them. Germline V gene lookup returns CDR1 MGHRA and CDR2 YSYEKL. The CDR3 has 17 residues. CDR3 sequence (DNA): TGCGCCAGCAGCCCACGGACAGTAAGAAGCCTGAACACTGAAGCTTTCTTT. Protein: CASSPRTVRSLNTEAFF.

The rearrangement links TRBV14 to TRBJ2-3; 7 nucleotides agree with TRBD1. The CDR3 covers 16 residues. Per the germline V gene, CDR1 is SGHDN and CDR2 is FVKESK. Unmatched junction bases numbered 14, after V lost 1 base and J lost 10 bases. CDR3 residues: CASSQAGTDITGAQYF. The CDR3 DNA sequence: TGTGCCAGCAGCCAAGCCGGGACAGACATCACAGGGGCGCAGTATTTT.

V is TRBV30 and J is TRBJ1-1, with TRBD1 matching 11 bases. Germline V lookup: CDR1 GTSNPN, CDR2 SVGIG (reference sequence). V was clipped by 4 bases and J by 5 bases; unmatched bases: 3. The CDR3 is 13 residues long. The CDR3 sequence is CAWTRDRGTEAFF. The CDR3 region has the DNA TGTGCCTGGACCCGGGACAGGGGGACTGAAGCTTTCTTT. Full variable domain (outside the CDR3, taken from reference TRBV30 and TRBJ1-1): SQTIHQWPATLVQPVGSPLSLECTVEGTSNPNLYWYRQAAGRGLQLLFYSVGIGQISSEVPQNLSASRPQDRQFILSSKKLLLSDSGFYLCAWTRDRGTEAFFGQGTRLTVV.

The chain links TRBV5-8 to TRBJ1-4, with a weak D call TRBD1 (5 bases). Germline V gene data show CDR1 as SGHTS and CDR2 as YDEGEE. CDR3 size: 13 residues. The V end was cut by 5 bases, the J end by 8 bases, with 13 bases between. The CDR3 is CASSRAGREKLFF. The CDR3 nucleotides read TGTGCCAGCAGTCGGGCAGGGCGCGAAAAACTGTTTTTT.